A selection of T cell receptor beta chains follows, all from one sample in a study of control samples from healthy donors and cancer patients. The repertoire was sequenced with immunoSEQ multiplex PCR; TCRdb's copy has only in-frame clones and lacks some. The table includes about 92,000 clones, roughly four fifths detected once. Input material: blood. The receptors were sampled from a woman in her sixties or seventies in good health. Both conserved end residues are trimmed from each CDR3. D genes are given only for firm matches.

cdr3_length: 11; d_call: NA; v_call: TRBV29-1; cdr3_aa: SVAGKPNYGYT
cdr3_length: 11; d_call: NA; v_call: TRBV5-1; cdr3_aa: ASSLGVNTEAF
cdr3_length: 11; d_call: TRBD1; v_call: TRBV10-3; cdr3_aa: AISREGARGYT
cdr3_length: 13; d_call: TRBD1; v_call: TRBV18; cdr3_aa: ASSPGTGVHNEQF
cdr3_length: 11; d_call: NA; v_call: TRBV7-9; cdr3_aa: ASSPRGAETQY
cdr3_length: 13; d_call: TRBD1; v_call: TRBV24-1; cdr3_aa: ATRETGGWNNEQF
cdr3_length: 11; d_call: NA; v_call: TRBV2; cdr3_aa: ASSDYTGFGAF
cdr3_length: 13; d_call: NA; v_call: TRBV21-1; cdr3_aa: ASSSNNRPKNIQY
cdr3_length: 9; d_call: NA; v_call: TRBV20-1; cdr3_aa: SAPGANEQF
cdr3_length: 9; d_call: TRBD1; v_call: TRBV20-1; cdr3_aa: SGQGQYEQY
cdr3_length: 13; d_call: NA; v_call: TRBV21-1; cdr3_aa: ASTLPREYQETQY
cdr3_length: 17; d_call: TRBD2; v_call: TRBV7-2; cdr3_aa: ASSPDPRLAASSYNEQF
cdr3_length: 12; d_call: NA; v_call: TRBV29-1; cdr3_aa: SVETRRPNTEAF
cdr3_length: 10; d_call: NA; v_call: TRBV6-5; cdr3_aa: ASISQGGGAF
cdr3_length: 16; d_call: NA; v_call: TRBV3-1/TRBV3-2; cdr3_aa: ASSQEIGLWGRQETQY
cdr3_length: 12; d_call: NA; v_call: TRBV10-3; cdr3_aa: ATMGGGLNTEAF
cdr3_length: 15; d_call: TRBD1; v_call: TRBV18; cdr3_aa: ASSATGGYGLQNTIY
cdr3_length: 14; d_call: TRBD1; v_call: TRBV19; cdr3_aa: ASRRQGASGSTEAF
cdr3_length: 11; d_call: NA; v_call: TRBV12-3/TRBV12-4; cdr3_aa: ASSLNREDEQY
cdr3_length: 12; d_call: NA; v_call: TRBV7-2; cdr3_aa: ASSPLGSVGAQY
cdr3_length: 12; d_call: TRBD2; v_call: TRBV24-1; cdr3_aa: ATGGVFNTGELF
cdr3_length: 13; d_call: TRBD2; v_call: TRBV7-9; cdr3_aa: ASSPRGGITNEQF
cdr3_length: 12; d_call: TRBD2; v_call: TRBV11-3; cdr3_aa: ASSRSGGTDTQY
cdr3_length: 15; d_call: TRBD2; v_call: TRBV3-1/TRBV3-2; cdr3_aa: ASSRLAGGLNTDTQY
cdr3_length: 15; d_call: TRBD1; v_call: TRBV28; cdr3_aa: ASSLSKGTGGYQPQH
cdr3_length: 10; d_call: NA; v_call: TRBV19; cdr3_aa: ASSTTGAEAF
cdr3_length: 13; d_call: TRBD2; v_call: TRBV7-9; cdr3_aa: ASSRPGLASYEQY
cdr3_length: 14; d_call: NA; v_call: TRBV9; cdr3_aa: ASSSGPLSMNTEAF
cdr3_length: 11; d_call: NA; v_call: TRBV19; cdr3_aa: ASNNRSNQPQH
cdr3_length: 13; d_call: TRBD2; v_call: TRBV11-2; cdr3_aa: ASSLTSGSIYEQY
cdr3_length: 12; d_call: NA; v_call: TRBV27; cdr3_aa: ASRGGTRPNEQF
cdr3_length: 14; d_call: NA; v_call: TRBV7-2; cdr3_aa: ASSLAAVLNTGELF
cdr3_length: 15; d_call: TRBD2; v_call: TRBV7-9; cdr3_aa: ASSSERGRGGLQTQY
cdr3_length: 12; d_call: NA; v_call: TRBV10-3; cdr3_aa: AIRPGTSTDTQY
cdr3_length: 14; d_call: NA; v_call: TRBV4-1; cdr3_aa: ASSQGVIGNTGELF
cdr3_length: 18; d_call: NA; v_call: TRBV24-1; cdr3_aa: ATSDSFWPAEGHVNQPQH
cdr3_length: 11; d_call: NA; v_call: TRBV6-6; cdr3_aa: ASSEKSEQPQH
cdr3_length: 15; d_call: NA; v_call: TRBV14; cdr3_aa: ASSHRTDSSYNSPLH
cdr3_length: 13; d_call: NA; v_call: TRBV18; cdr3_aa: ASSQGPRDDSPLH
cdr3_length: 11; d_call: TRBD1; v_call: TRBV19; cdr3_aa: ASTDRAGGEQY
cdr3_length: 12; d_call: NA; v_call: TRBV5-1; cdr3_aa: ASRGSSSGNTIY
cdr3_length: 14; d_call: NA; v_call: TRBV4-2; cdr3_aa: ASSQEAGAGAGELF
cdr3_length: 10; d_call: TRBD2; v_call: TRBV2; cdr3_aa: ASRLAGETQY
cdr3_length: 14; d_call: TRBD2; v_call: TRBV7-7; cdr3_aa: ASSQGLAGGQETQY
cdr3_length: 11; d_call: NA; v_call: TRBV7-9; cdr3_aa: ASSPTPKDTQY
cdr3_length: 12; d_call: TRBD1; v_call: TRBV10-3; cdr3_aa: AISETGGNQPQH
cdr3_length: 15; d_call: TRBD2; v_call: TRBV18; cdr3_aa: ASSPERPLAVTGELF
cdr3_length: 13; d_call: NA; v_call: TRBV7-9; cdr3_aa: ASSPERGRHEKLF